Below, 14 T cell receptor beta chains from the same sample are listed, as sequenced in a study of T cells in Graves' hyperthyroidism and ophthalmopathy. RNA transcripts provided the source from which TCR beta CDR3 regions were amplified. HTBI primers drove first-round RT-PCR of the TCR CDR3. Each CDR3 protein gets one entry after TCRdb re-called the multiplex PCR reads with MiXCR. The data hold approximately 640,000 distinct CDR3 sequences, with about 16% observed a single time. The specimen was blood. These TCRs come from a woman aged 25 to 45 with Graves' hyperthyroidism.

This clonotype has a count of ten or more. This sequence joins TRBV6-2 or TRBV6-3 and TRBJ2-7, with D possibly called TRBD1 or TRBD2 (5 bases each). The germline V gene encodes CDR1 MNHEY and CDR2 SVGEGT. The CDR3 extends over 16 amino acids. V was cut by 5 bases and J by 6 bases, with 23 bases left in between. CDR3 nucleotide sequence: TGTGCCAGCAGTCTTGACCCGGGACCACGATACGGCGAGCAGTACTTC. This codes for CASSLDPGPRYGEQYF.

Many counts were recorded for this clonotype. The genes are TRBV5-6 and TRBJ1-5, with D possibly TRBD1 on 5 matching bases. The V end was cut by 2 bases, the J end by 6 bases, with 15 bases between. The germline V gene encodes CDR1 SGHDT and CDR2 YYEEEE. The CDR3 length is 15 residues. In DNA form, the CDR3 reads TGTGCCAGCAGCTTCGGGGTTACAGGAATTCAGCCCCAGCATTTT. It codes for CASSFGVTGIQPQHF. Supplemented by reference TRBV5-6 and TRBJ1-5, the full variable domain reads DAGVTQSPTHLIKTRGQQVTLRCSPKSGHDTVSWYQQALGQGPQFIFQYYEEEERQRGNFPDRFSGHQFPNYSSELNVNALLLGDSALYLCASSFGVTGIQPQHFGDGTRLSIL.

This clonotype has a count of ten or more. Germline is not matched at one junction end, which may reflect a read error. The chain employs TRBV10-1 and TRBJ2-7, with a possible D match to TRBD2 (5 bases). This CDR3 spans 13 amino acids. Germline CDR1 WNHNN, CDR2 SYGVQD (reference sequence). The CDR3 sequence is CASSESGGYEQYF. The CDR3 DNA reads TGTGCCAGCAGTGAGTCAGGAGGTTACGAGCAGTACTTC.

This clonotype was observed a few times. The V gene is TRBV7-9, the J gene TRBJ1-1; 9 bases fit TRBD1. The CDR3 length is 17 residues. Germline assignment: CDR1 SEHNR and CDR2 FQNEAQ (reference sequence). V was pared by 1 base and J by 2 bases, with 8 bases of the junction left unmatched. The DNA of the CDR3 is TGTGCCAGCAGCTTAGGAGGGACAGGGAGGAAAAACACTGAAGCTTTCTTT. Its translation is CASSLGGTGRKNTEAFF.

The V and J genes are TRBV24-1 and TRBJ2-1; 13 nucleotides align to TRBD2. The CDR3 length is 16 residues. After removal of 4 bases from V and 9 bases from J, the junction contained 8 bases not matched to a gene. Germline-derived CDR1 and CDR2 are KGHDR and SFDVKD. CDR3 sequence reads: CATSEDTSGRAFEQFF. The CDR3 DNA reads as TGTGCCACCAGTGAGGATACTAGCGGGAGGGCCTTTGAGCAGTTCTTC.

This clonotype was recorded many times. The CDR3 loop reads CASSAQDREGEKLFF. The CDR3 DNA follows: TGTGCCAGCAGTGCCCAGGACAGGGAAGGTGAAAAACTGTTTTTT. The rearrangement links TRBV2 to TRBJ1-4; TRBD1 matches at 8 bases. CDR1 is SNHLY and CDR2 is FYNNEI in the germline V gene. Germline trimming cut 4 bases from V and 7 bases from J; bases unmatched to any gene: 8. The CDR3 loop spans 15 amino acids.

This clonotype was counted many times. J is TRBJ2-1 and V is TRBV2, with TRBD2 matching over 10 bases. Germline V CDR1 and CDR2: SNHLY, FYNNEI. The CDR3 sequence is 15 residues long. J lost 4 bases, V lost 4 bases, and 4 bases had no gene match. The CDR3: CASSARTSGYNEQFF. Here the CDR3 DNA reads TGTGCCAGCAGTGCTCGGACTAGCGGATACAATGAGCAGTTCTTC. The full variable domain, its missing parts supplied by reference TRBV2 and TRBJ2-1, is EPEVTQTPSHQVTQMGQEVILRCVPISNHLYFYWYRQILGQKVEFLVSFYNNEISEKSEIFDDQFSVERPDGSNFTLKIRSTKLEDSAMYFCASSARTSGYNEQFFGPGTRLTVL.

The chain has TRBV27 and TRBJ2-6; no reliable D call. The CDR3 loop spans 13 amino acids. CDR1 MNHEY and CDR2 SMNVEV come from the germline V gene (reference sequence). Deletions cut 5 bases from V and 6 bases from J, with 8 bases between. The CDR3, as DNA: TGTGCCAGCAGTCCTATGGAGGCCAACGTCCTGACTTTC. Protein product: CASSPMEANVLTF.

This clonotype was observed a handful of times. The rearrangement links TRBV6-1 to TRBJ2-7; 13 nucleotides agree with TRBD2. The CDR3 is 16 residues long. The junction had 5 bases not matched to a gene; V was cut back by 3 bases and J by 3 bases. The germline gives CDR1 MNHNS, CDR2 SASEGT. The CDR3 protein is CASSDYRTSGSYEQYF. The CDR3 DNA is TGTGCCAGCAGTGACTACAGGACTAGCGGGAGCTACGAGCAGTACTTC.

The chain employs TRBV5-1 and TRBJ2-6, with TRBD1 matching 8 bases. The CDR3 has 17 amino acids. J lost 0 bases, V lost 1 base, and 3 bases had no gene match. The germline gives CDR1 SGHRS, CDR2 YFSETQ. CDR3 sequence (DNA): TGCGCCAGCAGCTTGATGACAGGGGTCTCTGGGGCCAACGTCCTGACTTTC. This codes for CASSLMTGVSGANVLTF.

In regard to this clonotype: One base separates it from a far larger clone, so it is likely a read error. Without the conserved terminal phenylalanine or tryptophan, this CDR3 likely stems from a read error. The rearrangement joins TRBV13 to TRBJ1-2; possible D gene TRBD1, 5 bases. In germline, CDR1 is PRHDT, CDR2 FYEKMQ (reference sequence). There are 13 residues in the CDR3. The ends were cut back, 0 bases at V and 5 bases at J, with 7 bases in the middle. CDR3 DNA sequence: TGTGCCAGCAGCTTAGGGACAGCATATGGCTACACCTCC. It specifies CASSLGTAYGYTS.

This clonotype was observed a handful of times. As DNA, the CDR3 is TGCGCCAGCAGCCAAGATCTCCGGACAGGTTATGGAGATACGCAGTATTTT. It encodes CASSQDLRTGYGDTQYF. The chain links TRBV4-3 to TRBJ2-3; 7 bases are shared with TRBD1. Trimming removed 0 bases from V and 5 bases from J; junction bases left unmatched: 11. This CDR3 is 17 amino acids long. The germline V gene has CDR1 LGHNA and CDR2 YSLEER.

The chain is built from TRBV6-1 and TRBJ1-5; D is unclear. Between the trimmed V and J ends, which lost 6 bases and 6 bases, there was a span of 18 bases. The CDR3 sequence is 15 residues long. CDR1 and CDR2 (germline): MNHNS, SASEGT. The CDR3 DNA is TGTGCCAGCAGCCAGCTTACGGGCGCGACTCAGCCCCAGCATTTT. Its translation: CASSQLTGATQPQHF.

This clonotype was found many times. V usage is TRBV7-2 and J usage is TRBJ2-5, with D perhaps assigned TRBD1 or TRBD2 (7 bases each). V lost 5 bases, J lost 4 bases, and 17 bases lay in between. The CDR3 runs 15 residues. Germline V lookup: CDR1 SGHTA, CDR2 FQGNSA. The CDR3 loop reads CASSQGGLVGETQYF. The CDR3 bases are TGTGCCAGCAGCCAGGGGGGGCTAGTCGGAGAGACCCAGTACTTC. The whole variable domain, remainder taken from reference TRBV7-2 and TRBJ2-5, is GAGVSQSPSNKVTEKGKDVELRCDPISGHTALYWYRQSLGQGLEFLIYFQGNSAPDKSGLPSDRFSAERTGGSVSTLTIQRTQQEDSAVYLCASSQGGLVGETQYFGPGTRLLVL.